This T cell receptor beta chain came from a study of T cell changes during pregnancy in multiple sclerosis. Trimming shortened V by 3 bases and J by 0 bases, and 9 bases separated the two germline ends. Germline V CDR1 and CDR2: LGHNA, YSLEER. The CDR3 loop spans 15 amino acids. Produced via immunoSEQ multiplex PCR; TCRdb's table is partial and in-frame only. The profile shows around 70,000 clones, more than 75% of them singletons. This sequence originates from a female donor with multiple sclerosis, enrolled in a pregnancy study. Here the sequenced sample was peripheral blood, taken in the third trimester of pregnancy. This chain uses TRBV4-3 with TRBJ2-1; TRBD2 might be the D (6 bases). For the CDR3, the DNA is TGCGCCAGCAGCCAGGACGGGGGCTCCTACAATGAGCAGTTCTTC. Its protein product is CASSQDGGSYNEQFF.